The source of this T cell receptor beta chain is a study of blood T cell repertoires in COVID-19. The wider study: Both acute and convalescent COVID-19 samples were obtained from the United States, Italy and Spain. Sources were T cells, B-cell-depleted T cells, or PBMCs; the material itself was cDNA or gDNA.

The length of the CDR3 is 16 residues. Germline CDR1 SNHLY, CDR2 FYNNEI. V lost 7 bases, J lost 4 bases, and 20 bases lay in between. Per the authors' pipeline: Amplification of reference gene primers was used by the study to estimate nucleated cell counts. The table came from immunoSEQ multiplex PCR; TCRdb's copy has only in-frame clones and leaves some out. V and J calls and clone size follow that table, whereas D and trimming were derived from the DNA. Of 150,000 to 200,000 clones in the sample, roughly four fifths were seen once. J is TRBJ1-5 and V is TRBV2; D unclear. The source of this sequence is a man between 60 and 75 years old with active or convalescent COVID-19. The sequenced sample consisted of peripheral blood. The CDR3 reads CASKEGTVPLNQPQHF. Here the CDR3 DNA reads TGTGCCAGCAAGGAAGGAACAGTTCCCTTAAATCAGCCCCAGCATTTT.